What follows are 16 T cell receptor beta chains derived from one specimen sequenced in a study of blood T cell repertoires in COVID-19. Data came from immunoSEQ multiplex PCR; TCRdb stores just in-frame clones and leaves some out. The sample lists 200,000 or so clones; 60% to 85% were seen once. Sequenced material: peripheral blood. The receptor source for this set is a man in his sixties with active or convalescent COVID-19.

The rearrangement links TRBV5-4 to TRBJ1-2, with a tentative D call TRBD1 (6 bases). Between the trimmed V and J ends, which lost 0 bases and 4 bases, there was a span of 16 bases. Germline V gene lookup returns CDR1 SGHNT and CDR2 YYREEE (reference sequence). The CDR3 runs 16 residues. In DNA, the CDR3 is TGTGCCAGCAGCTTGGGGGGACACACAGGTTTCTATGGCTACACCTTC. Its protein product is CASSLGGHTGFYGYTF.

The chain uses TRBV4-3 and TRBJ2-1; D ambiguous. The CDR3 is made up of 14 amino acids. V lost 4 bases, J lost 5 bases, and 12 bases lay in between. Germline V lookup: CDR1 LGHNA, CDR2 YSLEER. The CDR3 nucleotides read TGCGCCAGCAGCCCAGGAATGGTTCACAATGAGCAGTTCTTC. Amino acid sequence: CASSPGMVHNEQFF.

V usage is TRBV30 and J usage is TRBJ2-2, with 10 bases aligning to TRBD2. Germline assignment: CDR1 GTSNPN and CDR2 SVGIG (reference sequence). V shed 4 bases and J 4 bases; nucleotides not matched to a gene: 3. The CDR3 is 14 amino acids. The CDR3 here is CAWTGLATTGELFF. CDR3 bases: TGTGCCTGGACGGGACTAGCGACCACCGGGGAGCTGTTTTTT.

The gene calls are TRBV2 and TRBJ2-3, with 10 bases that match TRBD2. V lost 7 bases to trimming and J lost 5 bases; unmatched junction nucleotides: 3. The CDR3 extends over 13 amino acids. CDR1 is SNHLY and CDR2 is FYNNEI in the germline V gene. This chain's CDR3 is CASTSGRRDTQYF. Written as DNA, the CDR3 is TGTGCCAGCACTAGCGGGAGACGAGATACGCAGTATTTT.

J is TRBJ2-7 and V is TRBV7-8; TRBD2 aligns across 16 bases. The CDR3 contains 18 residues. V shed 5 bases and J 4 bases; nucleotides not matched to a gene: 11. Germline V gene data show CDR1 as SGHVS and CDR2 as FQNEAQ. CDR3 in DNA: TGTGCCAGCAGCGCCGGGACTAGCGGGAGGGTCGGGCGTTACGAGCAGTACTTC. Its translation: CASSAGTSGRVGRYEQYF.

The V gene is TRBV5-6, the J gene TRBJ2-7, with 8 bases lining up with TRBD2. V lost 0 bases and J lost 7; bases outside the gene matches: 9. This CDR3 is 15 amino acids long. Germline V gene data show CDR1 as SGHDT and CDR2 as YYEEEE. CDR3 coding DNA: TGTGCCAGCAGCTTGGTCGGGAGGGCCTTTGGAGAGCAGTACTTC. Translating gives CASSLVGRAFGEQYF.

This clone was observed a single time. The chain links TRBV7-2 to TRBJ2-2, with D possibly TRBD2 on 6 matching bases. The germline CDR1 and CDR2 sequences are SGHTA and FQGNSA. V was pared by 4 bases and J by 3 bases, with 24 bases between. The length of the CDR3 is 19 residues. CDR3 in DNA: TGTGCCAGCAGCTCCTCGGGACGGGGTTTGTGGAGGGACACCGGGGAGCTGTTTTTT. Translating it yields CASSSSGRGLWRDTGELFF.

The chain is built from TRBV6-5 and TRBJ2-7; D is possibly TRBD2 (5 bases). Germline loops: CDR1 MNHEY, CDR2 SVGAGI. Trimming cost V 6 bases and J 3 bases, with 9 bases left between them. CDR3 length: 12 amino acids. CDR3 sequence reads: CASRDSFYEQYF. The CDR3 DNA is TGTGCCAGCAGGGACTCTTTCTACGAGCAGTACTTC.

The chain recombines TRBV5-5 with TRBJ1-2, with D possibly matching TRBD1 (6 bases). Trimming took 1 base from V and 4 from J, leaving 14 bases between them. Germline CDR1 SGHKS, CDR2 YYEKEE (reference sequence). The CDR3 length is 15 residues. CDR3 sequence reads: CASSLNRVSVYGYTF. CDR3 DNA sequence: TGTGCCAGCAGCTTGAACAGGGTTTCGGTCTATGGCTACACCTTC.

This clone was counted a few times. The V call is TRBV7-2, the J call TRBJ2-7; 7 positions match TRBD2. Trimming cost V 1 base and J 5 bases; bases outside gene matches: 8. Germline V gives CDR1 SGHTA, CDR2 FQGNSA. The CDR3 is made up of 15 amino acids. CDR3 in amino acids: CASSLVTEGGHEQYF. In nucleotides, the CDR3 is TGTGCCAGCAGCTTAGTGACAGAGGGAGGGCACGAGCAGTACTTC.

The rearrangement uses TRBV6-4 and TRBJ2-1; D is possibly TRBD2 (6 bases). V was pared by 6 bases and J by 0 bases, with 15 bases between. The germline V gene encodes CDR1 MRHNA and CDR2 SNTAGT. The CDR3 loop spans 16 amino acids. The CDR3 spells CASSLGLTSSYNEQFF. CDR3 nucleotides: TGTGCCAGCAGCCTTGGACTAACGAGCTCCTACAATGAGCAGTTCTTC.

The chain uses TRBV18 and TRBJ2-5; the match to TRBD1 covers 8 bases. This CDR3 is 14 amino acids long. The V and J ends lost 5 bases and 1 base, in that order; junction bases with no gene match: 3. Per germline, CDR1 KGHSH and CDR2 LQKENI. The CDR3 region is CASSKDRAQETQYF. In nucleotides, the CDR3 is TGTGCCAGCTCAAAGGACAGGGCCCAAGAGACCCAGTACTTC.

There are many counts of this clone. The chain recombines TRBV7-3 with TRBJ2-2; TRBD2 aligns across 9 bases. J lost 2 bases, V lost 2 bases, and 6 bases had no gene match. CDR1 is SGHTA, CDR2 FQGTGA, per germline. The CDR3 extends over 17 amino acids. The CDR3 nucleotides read TGTGCCAGCAGCTTAGAGCGCGGGAGGGTTAACACCGGGGAGCTGTTTTTT. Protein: CASSLERGRVNTGELFF.

The CDR3 DNA sequence: TGTGCCAGCAGCTTGGTCAGGCAGGGAAGAAGCTCCTACGAGCAGTACTTC. Encoded protein: CASSLVRQGRSSYEQYF. The chain carries TRBV5-6 and TRBJ2-7, with D possibly TRBD1 on 5 matching bases. V was cut by 0 bases and J by 0 bases, with 16 bases left in between. This CDR3 comprises 17 residues. Germline lookup yields CDR1 SGHDT and CDR2 YYEEEE.

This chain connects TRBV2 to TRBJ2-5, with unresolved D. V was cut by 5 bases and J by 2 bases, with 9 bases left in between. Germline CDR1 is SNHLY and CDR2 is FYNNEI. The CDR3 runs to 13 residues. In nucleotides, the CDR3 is TGTGCCAGCAGTCGTTCCAGGCAAGAGACCCAGTACTTC. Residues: CASSRSRQETQYF.

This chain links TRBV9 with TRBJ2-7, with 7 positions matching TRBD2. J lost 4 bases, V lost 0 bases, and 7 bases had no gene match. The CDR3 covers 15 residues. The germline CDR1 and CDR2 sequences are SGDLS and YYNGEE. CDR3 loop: CASSVEPREVYEQYF. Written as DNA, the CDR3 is TGTGCCAGCAGCGTAGAACCTCGGGAGGTTTACGAGCAGTACTTC.